These 8 T cell receptor beta chains share one sample of origin, sequenced in a study of shared clonotypes between healthy human individuals. Measured with immunoSEQ multiplex PCR; TCRdb has only the in-frame clones, and not every one. The data contain 520,000 or so clones, less than 85% of them singletons. The sequencing sample was made of PBMCs. The receptors were sampled from a woman in her thirties or forties in good health. Some clones in this sample may be carry-over from other donors' samples.

This clone was detected ten times or more. The chain couples TRBV4-1 to TRBJ2-1, with 10 positions matching TRBD2. The CDR3 covers 15 residues. Trimming cost V 4 bases and J 7 bases; bases outside gene matches: 7. Per the germline V gene, CDR1 is MGHRA and CDR2 is YSYEKL. The CDR3 here is CASSLLAGVGNEQFF. CDR3 coding DNA: TGCGCCAGCAGCCTTCTAGCGGGAGTAGGAAATGAGCAGTTCTTC.

In regard to this clone: A far larger clone is a single base away, which makes a read error likely. The V call is TRBV14, the J call TRBJ1-2; D not resolved. The length of the CDR3 is 15 residues. Germline-derived CDR1 and CDR2 are SGHDN and FVKESK. In DNA form, the CDR3 reads TGTGCCAGCAGCCAAGAAGTCGGGTCGGCGGTTGGCTACGCCTTC. This gives the protein CASSQEVGSAVGYAF.

The chain has TRBV28 and TRBJ1-5; D call uncertain. V was shortened by 5 bases and J by 0 bases, with 23 bases between the two germline ends. Germline V gene data show CDR1 as MDHEN and CDR2 as SYDVKM. This CDR3 comprises 19 residues. DNA for the CDR3: TGTGCCAGCAGTCTTCTCATATTAGCGGGGAAACGTAGCAATCAGCCCCAGCATTTT. Its protein is CASSLLILAGKRSNQPQHF.

This chain joins TRBV4-3 and TRBJ2-3, with D perhaps matching TRBD1 or TRBD2 (5 bases each). Germline V CDR1 and CDR2: LGHNA, YSLEER. Trimming removed 0 bases at V and 2 bases at J, with 12 bases between. This CDR3 region has 16 residues. CDR3 residues: CASSQEGRAHTDTQYF. In DNA form, the CDR3 reads TGCGCCAGCAGCCAAGAGGGGCGGGCTCACACAGATACGCAGTATTTT.

This chain links TRBV23-1 with TRBJ2-5; no clear D. TRBV23-1 is placed among ORFs of uncertain function. The germline V and J ends were trimmed by 6 bases and 2 bases, with 1 base remaining between them. The CDR3 is made up of 10 amino acids. The CDR3 nucleotides are TGCGCCAGCAGGCAAGAGACCCAGTACTTC. This encodes CASRQETQYF.

The chain couples TRBV14 to TRBJ2-1; no clear D gene. The CDR3 is 16 amino acids. V was clipped by 1 base and J by 0 bases, with 10 bases between them. Per the germline V gene, CDR1 is SGHDN and CDR2 is FVKESK. DNA of the CDR3: TGTGCCAGCAGCCAAGGCCAATCCAGCTCCTACAATGAGCAGTTCTTC. As protein: CASSQGQSSSYNEQFF.

The V and J genes are TRBV30 and TRBJ2-3; TRBD2 aligns across 13 bases. V was clipped by 4 bases and J by 1 base; unmatched bases: 5. CDR1 and CDR2 from the germline V gene are GTSNPN and SVGIG (reference sequence). The CDR3 is 16 amino acids. The CDR3 loop reads CAWIGLAGVGTDTQYF. The CDR3 nucleotides are TGTGCCTGGATTGGACTAGCGGGAGTTGGCACAGATACGCAGTATTTT.

This clone has a single count. The gene calls are TRBV5-1 and TRBJ2-1, with TRBD2 matching 12 bases. The CDR3 is 17 amino acids. The germline gives CDR1 SGHRS, CDR2 YFSETQ. The ends lost 4 bases at V and 8 bases at J; junction bases unmatched: 13. In DNA, the CDR3 is TGCGCCAGCAGCCTCCGGACTAGCGGGACCCCGTCCCATGAGCAGTTCTTC. This gives the protein CASSLRTSGTPSHEQFF. Using reference TRBV5-1 and TRBJ2-1 for the parts outside the CDR3, the full variable domain is KAGVTQTPRYLIKTRGQQVTLSCSPISGHRSVSWYQQTPGQGLQFLFEYFSETQRNKGNFPGRFSGRQFSNSRSEMNVSTLELGDSALYLCASSLRTSGTPSHEQFFGPGTRLTVL.